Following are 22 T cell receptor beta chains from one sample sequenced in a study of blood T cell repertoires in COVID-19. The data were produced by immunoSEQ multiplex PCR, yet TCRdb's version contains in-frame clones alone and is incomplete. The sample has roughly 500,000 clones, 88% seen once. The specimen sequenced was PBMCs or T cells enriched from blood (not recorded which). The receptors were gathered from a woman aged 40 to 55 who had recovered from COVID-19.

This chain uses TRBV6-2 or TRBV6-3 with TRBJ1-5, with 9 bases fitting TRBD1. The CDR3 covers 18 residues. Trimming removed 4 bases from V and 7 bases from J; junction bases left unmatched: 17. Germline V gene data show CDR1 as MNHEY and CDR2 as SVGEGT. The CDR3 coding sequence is TGTGCCAGCAGTTCCCTCCGGGACAGGGAGTCCCTAGGGCAGCCCCAGCATTTT. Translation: CASSSLRDRESLGQPQHF.

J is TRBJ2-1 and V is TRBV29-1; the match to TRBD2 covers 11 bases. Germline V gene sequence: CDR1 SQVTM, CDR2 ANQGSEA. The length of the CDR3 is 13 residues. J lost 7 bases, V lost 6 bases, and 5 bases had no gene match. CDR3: CSVASGRSNEQFF. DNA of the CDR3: TGCAGCGTGGCTAGCGGGAGGTCGAATGAGCAGTTCTTC.

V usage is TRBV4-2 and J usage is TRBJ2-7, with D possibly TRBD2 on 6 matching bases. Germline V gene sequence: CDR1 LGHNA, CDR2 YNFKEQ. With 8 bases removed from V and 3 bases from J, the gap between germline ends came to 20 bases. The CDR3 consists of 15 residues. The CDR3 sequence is CASRSSDGSFYEQYF. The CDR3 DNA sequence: TGTGCCAGCCGGTCGTCGGACGGGAGCTTCTACGAGCAGTACTTC.

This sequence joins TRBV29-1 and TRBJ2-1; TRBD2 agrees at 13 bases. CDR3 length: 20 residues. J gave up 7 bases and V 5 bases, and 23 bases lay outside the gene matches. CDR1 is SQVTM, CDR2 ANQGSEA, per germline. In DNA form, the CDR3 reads TGCAGCGTTTGGACACACCTCGGACTAGCGGGAGAGGATGGGTTGAATGAGCAGTTCTTC. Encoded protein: CSVWTHLGLAGEDGLNEQFF.

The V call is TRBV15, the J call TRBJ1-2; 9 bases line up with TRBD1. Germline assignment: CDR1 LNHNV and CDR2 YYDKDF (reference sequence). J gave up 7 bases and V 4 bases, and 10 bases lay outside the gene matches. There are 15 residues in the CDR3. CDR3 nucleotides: TGTGCCACCAGCACCAGGGGACAGGGTGTTGGTGGCTACACCTTC. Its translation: CATSTRGQGVGGYTF. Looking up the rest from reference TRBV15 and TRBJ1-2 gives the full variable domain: DAMVIQNPRYQVTQFGKPVTLSCSQTLNHNVMYWYQQKSSQAPKLLFHYYDKDFNNEADTPDNFQSRRPNTSFCFLDIRSPGLGDTAMYLCATSTRGQGVGGYTFGSGTRLTVV.

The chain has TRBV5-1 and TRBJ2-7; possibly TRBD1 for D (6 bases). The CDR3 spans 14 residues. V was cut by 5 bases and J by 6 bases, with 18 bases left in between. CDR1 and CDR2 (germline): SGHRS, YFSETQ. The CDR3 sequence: CASSRYGQLTEQYF. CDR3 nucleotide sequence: TGCGCCAGCAGTCGTTATGGACAGCTAACCGAGCAGTACTTC.

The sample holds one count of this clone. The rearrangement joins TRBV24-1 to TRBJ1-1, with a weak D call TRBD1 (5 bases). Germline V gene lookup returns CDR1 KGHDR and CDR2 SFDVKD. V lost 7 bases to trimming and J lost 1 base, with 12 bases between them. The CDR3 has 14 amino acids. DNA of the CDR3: TGTGCCACCAGCCTGGGGCCCCCGAACACTGAAGCTTTCTTT. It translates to CATSLGPPNTEAFF.

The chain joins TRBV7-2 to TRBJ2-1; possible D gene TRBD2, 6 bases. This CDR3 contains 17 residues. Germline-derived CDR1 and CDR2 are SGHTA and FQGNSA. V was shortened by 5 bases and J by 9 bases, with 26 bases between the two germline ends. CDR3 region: CASSLTSGGNNLREQFF. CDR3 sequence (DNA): TGTGCCAGCAGCCTTACCTCTGGCGGGAATAATTTACGTGAGCAGTTCTTC.

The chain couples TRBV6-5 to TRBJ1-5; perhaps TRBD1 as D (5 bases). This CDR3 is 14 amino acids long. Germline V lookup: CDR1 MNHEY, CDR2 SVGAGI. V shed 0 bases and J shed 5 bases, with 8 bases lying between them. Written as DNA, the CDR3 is TGTGCCAGCAGTTACTCGATCAGGGATCAGCCCCAGCATTTT. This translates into CASSYSIRDQPQHF.

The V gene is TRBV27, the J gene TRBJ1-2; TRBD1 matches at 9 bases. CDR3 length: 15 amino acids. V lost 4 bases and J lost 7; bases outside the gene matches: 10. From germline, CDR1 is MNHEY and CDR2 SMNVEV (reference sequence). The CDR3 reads CASSSPGQGNGGYTF. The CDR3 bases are TGTGCCAGCAGTTCGCCCGGACAGGGGAACGGTGGCTACACCTTC.

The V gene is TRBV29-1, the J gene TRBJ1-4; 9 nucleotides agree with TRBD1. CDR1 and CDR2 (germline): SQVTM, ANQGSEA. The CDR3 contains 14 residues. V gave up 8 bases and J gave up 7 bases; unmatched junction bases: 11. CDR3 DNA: TGCAGCTTTAAACCCGGGACAGGGTCTGAAAAACTGTTTTTT. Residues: CSFKPGTGSEKLFF.

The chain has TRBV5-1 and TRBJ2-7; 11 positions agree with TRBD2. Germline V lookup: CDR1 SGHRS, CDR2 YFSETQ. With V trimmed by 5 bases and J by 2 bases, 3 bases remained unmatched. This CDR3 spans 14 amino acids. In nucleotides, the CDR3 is TGCGCCAGCAGACAGGGACTAGCGGCCTACGAGCAGTACTTC. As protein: CASRQGLAAYEQYF.

The CDR3 region is CASSQEYSNSPLHF. In nucleotides, the CDR3 is TGTGCCAGCAGCCAAGAGTACAGCAATTCACCCCTCCACTTT. The chain is built from TRBV14 and TRBJ1-6; D remains unclear. Germline V gene data show CDR1 as SGHDN and CDR2 as FVKESK. The CDR3 is 14 amino acids. The germline V and J ends were trimmed by 0 bases and 7 bases, with 7 bases remaining between them.

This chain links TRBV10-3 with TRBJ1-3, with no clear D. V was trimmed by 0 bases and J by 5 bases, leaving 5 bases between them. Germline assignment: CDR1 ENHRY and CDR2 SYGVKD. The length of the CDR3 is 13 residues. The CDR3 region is CAISESPRNTIYF. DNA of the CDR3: TGTGCCATCAGTGAGTCCCCTCGAAACACCATATATTTT.

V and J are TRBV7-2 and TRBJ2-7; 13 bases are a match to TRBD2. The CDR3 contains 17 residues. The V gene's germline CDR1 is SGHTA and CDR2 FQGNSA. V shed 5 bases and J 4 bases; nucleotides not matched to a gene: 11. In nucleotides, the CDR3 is TGTGCCAGCAGCGGCTGGACTAGCGGGAGAATCGAATACGAGCAGTACTTC. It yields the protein CASSGWTSGRIEYEQYF.

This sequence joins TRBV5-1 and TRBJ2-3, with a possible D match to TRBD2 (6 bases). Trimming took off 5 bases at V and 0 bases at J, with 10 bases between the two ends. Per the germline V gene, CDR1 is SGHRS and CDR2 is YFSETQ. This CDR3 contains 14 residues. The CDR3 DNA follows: TGCGCCAGCAGAGGAGGGCACAGCACAGATACGCAGTATTTT. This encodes CASRGGHSTDTQYF.

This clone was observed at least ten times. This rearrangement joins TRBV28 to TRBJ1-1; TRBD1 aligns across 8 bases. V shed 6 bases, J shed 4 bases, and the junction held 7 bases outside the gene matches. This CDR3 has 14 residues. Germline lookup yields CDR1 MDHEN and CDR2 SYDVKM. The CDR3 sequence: CASSSGGWSTEAFF. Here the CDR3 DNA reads TGTGCCAGCAGCTCAGGGGGCTGGAGCACTGAAGCTTTCTTT.

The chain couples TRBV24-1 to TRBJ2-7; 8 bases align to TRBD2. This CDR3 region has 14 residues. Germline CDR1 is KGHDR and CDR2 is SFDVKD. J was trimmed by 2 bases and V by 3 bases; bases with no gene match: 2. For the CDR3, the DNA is TGTGCCACCAGTGATACGGGACTAGCCTACGAGCAGTACTTC. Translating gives CATSDTGLAYEQYF.

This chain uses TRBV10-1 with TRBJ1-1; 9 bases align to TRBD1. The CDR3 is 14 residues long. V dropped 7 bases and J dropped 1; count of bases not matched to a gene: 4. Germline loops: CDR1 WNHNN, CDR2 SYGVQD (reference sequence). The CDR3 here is CASTPGQGNTEAFF. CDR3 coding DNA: TGCGCCAGCACCCCGGGACAGGGGAACACTGAAGCTTTCTTT.

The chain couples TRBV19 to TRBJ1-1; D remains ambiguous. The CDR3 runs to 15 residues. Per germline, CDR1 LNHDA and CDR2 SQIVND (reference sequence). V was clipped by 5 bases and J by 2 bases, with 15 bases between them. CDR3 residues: CASSLYFGSNTEAFF. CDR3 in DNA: TGTGCCAGTAGTCTTTATTTCGGGAGCAACACTGAAGCTTTCTTT.

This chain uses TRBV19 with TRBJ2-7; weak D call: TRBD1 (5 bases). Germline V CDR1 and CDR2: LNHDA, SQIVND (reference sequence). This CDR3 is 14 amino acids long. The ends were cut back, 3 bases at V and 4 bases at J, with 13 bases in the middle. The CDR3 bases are TGTGCCAGTAGTATCTCCAGGGTGGGGTACGAGCAGTACTTC. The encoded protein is CASSISRVGYEQYF.

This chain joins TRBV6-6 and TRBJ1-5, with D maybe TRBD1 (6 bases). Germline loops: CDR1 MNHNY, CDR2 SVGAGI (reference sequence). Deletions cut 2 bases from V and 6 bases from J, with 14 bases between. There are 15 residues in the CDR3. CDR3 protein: CASSYTRGEGQPQHF. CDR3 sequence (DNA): TGTGCCAGCAGTTACACGAGGGGGGAGGGTCAGCCCCAGCATTTT.